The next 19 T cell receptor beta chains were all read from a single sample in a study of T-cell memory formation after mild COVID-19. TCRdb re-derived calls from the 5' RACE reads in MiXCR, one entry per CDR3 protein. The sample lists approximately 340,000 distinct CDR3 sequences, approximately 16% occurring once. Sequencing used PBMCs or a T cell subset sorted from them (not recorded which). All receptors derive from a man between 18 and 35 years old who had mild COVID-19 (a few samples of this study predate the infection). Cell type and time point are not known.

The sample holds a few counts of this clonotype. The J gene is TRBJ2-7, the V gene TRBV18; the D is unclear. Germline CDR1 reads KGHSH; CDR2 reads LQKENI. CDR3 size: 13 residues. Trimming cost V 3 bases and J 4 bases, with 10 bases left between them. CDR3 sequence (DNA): TGTGCCAGCTCACCCAGAGGCCGTTACGAGCAGTACGTC. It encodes CASSPRGRYEQYV.

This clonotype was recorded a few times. Written as DNA, the CDR3 is TGTGCCAGCAGTTACGTAGCGGGGGCCCCAGATACGCAGTATTTT. Protein product: CASSYVAGAPDTQYF. This sequence joins TRBV6-2 or TRBV6-3 and TRBJ2-3; TRBD2 aligns across 9 bases. This CDR3 comprises 15 residues. Trimming took 2 bases from V and 4 from J; bases not matched to a gene: 4. CDR1 MNHEY and CDR2 SVGEGT come from the germline V gene.

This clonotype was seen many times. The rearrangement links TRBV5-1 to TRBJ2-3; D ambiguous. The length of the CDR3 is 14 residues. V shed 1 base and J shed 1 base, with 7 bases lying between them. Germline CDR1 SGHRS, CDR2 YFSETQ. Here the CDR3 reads CASSLTVGTDTQYF. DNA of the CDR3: TGCGCCAGCAGCTTGACAGTAGGCACAGATACGCAGTATTTT.

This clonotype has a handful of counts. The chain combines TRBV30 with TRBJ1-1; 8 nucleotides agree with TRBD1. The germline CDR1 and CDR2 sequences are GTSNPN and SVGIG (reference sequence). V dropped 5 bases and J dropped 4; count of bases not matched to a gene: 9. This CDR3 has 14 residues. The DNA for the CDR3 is TGTGCCTGGGCCGCAGGGGGCTCTATCACTGAAGCTTTCTTT. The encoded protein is CAWAAGGSITEAFF.

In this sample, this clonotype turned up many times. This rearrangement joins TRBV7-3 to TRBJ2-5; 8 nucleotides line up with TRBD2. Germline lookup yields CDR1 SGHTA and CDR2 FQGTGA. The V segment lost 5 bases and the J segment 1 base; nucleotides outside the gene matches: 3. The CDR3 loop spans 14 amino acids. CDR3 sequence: CASSPREGQETQYF. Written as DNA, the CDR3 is TGTGCCAGCAGCCCTCGGGAGGGCCAAGAGACCCAGTACTTC. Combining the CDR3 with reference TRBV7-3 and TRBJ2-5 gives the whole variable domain GAGVSQTPSNKVTEKGKYVELRCDPISGHTALYWYRQSLGQGPEFLIYFQGTGAADDSGLPNDRFFAVRPEGSVSTLKIQRTERGDSAVYLCASSPREGQETQYFGPGTRLLVL.

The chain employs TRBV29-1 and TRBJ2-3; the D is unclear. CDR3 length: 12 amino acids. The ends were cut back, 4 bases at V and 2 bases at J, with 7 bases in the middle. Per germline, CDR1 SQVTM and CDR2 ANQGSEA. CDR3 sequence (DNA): TGCAGCGTTGTTTACGACACAGATACGCAGTATTTT. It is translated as CSVVYDTDTQYF.

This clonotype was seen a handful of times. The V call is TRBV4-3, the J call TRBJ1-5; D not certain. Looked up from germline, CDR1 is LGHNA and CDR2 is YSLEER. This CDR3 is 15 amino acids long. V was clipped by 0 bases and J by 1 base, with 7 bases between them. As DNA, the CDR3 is TGCGCCAGCAGCCAAGAGGGAGACAGCAATCAGCCCCAGCATTTT. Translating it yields CASSQEGDSNQPQHF.

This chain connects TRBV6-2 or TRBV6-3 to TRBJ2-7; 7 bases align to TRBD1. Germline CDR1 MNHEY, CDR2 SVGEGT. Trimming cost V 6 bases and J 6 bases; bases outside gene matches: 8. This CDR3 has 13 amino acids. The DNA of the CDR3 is TGTGCCAGCAGGGTGAGAGGGGGCTTCGAGCAGTACGTC. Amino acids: CASRVRGGFEQYV.

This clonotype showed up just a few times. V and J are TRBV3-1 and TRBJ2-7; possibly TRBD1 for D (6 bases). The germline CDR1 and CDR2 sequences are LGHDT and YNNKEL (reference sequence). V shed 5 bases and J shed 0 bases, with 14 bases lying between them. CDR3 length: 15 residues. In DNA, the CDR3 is TGTGCCAGCAGCAATCGGGACACCGGCTCCTACGAGCAGTACTTC. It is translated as CASSNRDTGSYEQYF.

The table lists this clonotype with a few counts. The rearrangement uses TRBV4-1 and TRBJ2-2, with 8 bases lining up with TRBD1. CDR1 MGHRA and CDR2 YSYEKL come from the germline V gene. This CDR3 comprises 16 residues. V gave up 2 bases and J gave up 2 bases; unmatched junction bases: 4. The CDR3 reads CASSQSGQGNTGELFF. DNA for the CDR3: TGCGCCAGCAGCCAATCTGGACAGGGCAACACCGGGGAGCTGTTTTTT.

CDR3 in amino acids: CASRLTGPSGETQYF. The CDR3 DNA reads TGTGCCAGCAGACTGACAGGGCCCTCAGGAGAGACCCAGTACTTC. The gene calls are TRBV19 and TRBJ2-5; 7 positions agree with TRBD1. Germline-derived CDR1 and CDR2 are LNHDA and SQIVND (reference sequence). With V trimmed by 9 bases and J by 4 bases, 14 bases remained unmatched. The CDR3 runs to 15 residues.

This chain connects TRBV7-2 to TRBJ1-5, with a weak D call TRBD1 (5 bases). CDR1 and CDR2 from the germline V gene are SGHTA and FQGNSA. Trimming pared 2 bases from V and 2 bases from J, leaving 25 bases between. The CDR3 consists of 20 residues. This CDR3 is CASSLSSGETWGSRNQPQHF. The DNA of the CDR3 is TGTGCCAGCAGCTTATCGTCGGGGGAGACCTGGGGGTCACGCAATCAGCCCCAGCATTTT.

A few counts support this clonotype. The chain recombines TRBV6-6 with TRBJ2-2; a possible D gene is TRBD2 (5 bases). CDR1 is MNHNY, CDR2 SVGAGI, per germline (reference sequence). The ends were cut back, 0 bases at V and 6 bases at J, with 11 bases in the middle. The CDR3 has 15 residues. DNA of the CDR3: TGTGCCAGCAGTTACTCCGGACTGGGGTCCGGGGAGCTGTTTTTT. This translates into CASSYSGLGSGELFF.

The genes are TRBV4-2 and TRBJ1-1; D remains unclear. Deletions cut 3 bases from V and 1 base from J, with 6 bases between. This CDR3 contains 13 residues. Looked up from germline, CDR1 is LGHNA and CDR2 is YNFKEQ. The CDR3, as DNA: TGTGCCAGCAGCCACGGGCAGAACACTGAAGCTTTCTTT. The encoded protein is CASSHGQNTEAFF.

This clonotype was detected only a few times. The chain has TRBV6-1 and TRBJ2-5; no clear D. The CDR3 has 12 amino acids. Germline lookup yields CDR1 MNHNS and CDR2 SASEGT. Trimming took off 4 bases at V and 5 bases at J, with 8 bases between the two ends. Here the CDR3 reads CASSASTETQYF. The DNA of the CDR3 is TGTGCCAGCAGTGCCAGCACGGAGACCCAGTACTTC.

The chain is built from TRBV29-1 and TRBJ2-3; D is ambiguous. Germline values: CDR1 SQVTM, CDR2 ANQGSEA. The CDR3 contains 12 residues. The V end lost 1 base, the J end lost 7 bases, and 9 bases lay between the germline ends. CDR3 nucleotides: TGCAGCGTTGAAGTCACGACTTATACGCAGTATTTT. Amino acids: CSVEVTTYTQYF.

CDR3 DNA: TGTGCCAGCATGACAGGGCCCACCGGGGAGCTGTTTTTT. It translates to CASMTGPTGELFF. The chain combines TRBV6-5 with TRBJ2-2, with TRBD1 identical over 7 bases. The length of the CDR3 is 13 residues. The J segment lost 4 bases and the V segment lost 7 bases, leaving 3 bases of the junction unmatched. In germline, CDR1 is MNHEY, CDR2 SVGAGI.

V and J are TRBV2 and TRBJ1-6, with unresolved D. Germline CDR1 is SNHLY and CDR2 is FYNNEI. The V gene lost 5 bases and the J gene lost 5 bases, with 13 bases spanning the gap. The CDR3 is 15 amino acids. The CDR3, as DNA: TGTGCCAGCAGTTGGTCGCGGTTGCATAATTCACCCCTCCACTTT. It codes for CASSWSRLHNSPLHF.

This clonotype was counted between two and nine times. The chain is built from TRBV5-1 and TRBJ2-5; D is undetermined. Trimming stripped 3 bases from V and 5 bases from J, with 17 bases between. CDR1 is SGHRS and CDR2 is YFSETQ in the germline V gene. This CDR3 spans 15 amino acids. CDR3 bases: TGCGCCAGCAGCTCGCAATCGGACCTACGGGAGACCCAGTACTTC. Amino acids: CASSSQSDLRETQYF.